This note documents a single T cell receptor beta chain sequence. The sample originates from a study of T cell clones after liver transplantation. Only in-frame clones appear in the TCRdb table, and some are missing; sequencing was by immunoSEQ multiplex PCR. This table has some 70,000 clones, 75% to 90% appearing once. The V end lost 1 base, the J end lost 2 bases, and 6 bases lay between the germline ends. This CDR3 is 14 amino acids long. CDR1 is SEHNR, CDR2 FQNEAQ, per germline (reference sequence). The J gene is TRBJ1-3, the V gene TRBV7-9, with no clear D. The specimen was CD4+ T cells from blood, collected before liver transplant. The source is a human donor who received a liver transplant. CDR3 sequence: CASSLGGTGNTIYF. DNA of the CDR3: TGTGCCAGCAGCTTAGGAGGGACTGGAAACACCATATATTTT.